The 12 T cell receptor beta chains presented below share a single source sample, sequenced in a study of CD8+ T cells in alopecia areata. Extracted RNA was reverse transcribed, and the resulting cDNA served as sequencing template. Sequencing used immunoSEQ multiplex PCR; TCRdb keeps in-frame clones, though not all of them. The sample includes approximately 150,000 clones, roughly 58% seen only once; the top ten take around 34%. The specimen sequenced was CD8+ T cells sorted from blood. These TCRs come from a human donor in good health.

This clone was seen a handful of times. The chain is built from TRBV5-1 and TRBJ2-7, with 12 bases that match TRBD2. There are 14 residues in the CDR3. The germline CDR1 and CDR2 sequences are SGHRS and YFSETQ. The V and J ends lost 4 bases and 2 bases, in that order; junction bases with no gene match: 1. The CDR3 protein is CASSGLAGTYEQYF. CDR3 bases: TGCGCCAGCAGCGGACTAGCGGGAACCTACGAGCAGTACTTC.

This sequence joins TRBV6-6 and TRBJ1-1; D not certain. From germline, CDR1 is MNHNY and CDR2 SVGAGI (reference sequence). The CDR3 has 14 amino acids. Trimming stripped 1 base from V and 2 bases from J, with 8 bases between. CDR3 coding DNA: TGTGCCAGCAGTTACTTGGCAGTCAACACTGAAGCTTTCTTT. Protein: CASSYLAVNTEAFF.

This clone came up a few times. The chain is built from TRBV29-1 and TRBJ1-1; D gene ambiguous. Germline values: CDR1 SQVTM, CDR2 ANQGSEA. Trimming took off 0 bases at V and 4 bases at J, with 6 bases between the two ends. The CDR3 totals 12 residues. CDR3 loop: CSVEEGSTEAFF. CDR3 coding DNA: TGCAGCGTTGAAGAGGGGAGCACTGAAGCTTTCTTT.

CDR3 DNA: TGTGCCAGCAGCCCCGGGACAGGGTTCGGGGATGAGCAGTTCTTC. Amino acid sequence: CASSPGTGFGDEQFF. The rearrangement uses TRBV6-5 and TRBJ2-1; TRBD1 agrees at 9 bases. The CDR3 runs to 15 residues. Germline loops: CDR1 MNHEY, CDR2 SVGAGI. V trimming: 6 bases; J trimming: 8 bases; junction bases outside the gene matches: 11.

The gene calls are TRBV29-1 and TRBJ2-1, with TRBD1 as a possible D gene (5 bases). V was trimmed by 3 bases and J by 4 bases, leaving 13 bases between them. The CDR3 totals 14 residues. The V gene's germline CDR1 is SQVTM and CDR2 ANQGSEA. CDR3 bases: TGCAGCGTTGATGGCCAGGGTGGGTACAATGAGCAGTTCTTC. This sequence encodes CSVDGQGGYNEQFF.

This clone was seen a few times. The chain employs TRBV5-1 and TRBJ2-3; 8 bases match TRBD1. V trimming: 4 bases; J trimming: 5 bases; junction bases outside the gene matches: 6. The CDR3 extends over 14 amino acids. Looked up from germline, CDR1 is SGHRS and CDR2 is YFSETQ. CDR3 amino acids: CASSVRDRGDTQYF. The CDR3 DNA reads TGCGCCAGCAGCGTAAGAGACAGGGGAGATACGCAGTATTTT. Full variable domain (outside the CDR3, taken from reference TRBV5-1 and TRBJ2-3): KAGVTQTPRYLIKTRGQQVTLSCSPISGHRSVSWYQQTPGQGLQFLFEYFSETQRNKGNFPGRFSGRQFSNSRSEMNVSTLELGDSALYLCASSVRDRGDTQYFGPGTRLTVL.

The J gene is TRBJ2-7, the V gene TRBV29-1, with D possibly matching TRBD2 (6 bases). Trimming removed 6 bases at V and 0 bases at J, with 12 bases between. The CDR3 covers 13 residues. Germline assignment: CDR1 SQVTM and CDR2 ANQGSEA. The CDR3 sequence is CSVSEGLSYEQYF. The CDR3 coding sequence is TGCAGCGTCTCGGAGGGGCTCTCCTACGAGCAGTACTTC.

The rearrangement links TRBV11-2 to TRBJ2-5; D is unresolved. CDR1 and CDR2 from the germline V gene are SGHAT and FQNNGV. This CDR3 comprises 14 residues. V lost 3 bases and J lost 0, with 8 bases in between. The CDR3, as DNA: TGTGCCAGCAGCTTTACATATAACCAAGAGACCCAGTACTTC. Amino acid sequence: CASSFTYNQETQYF.

The V and J genes are TRBV14 and TRBJ1-1; D is undetermined. CDR3 length: 16 residues. Germline values: CDR1 SGHDN, CDR2 FVKESK. The V end was cut by 0 bases, the J end by 0 bases, with 11 bases between. CDR3 sequence (DNA): TGTGCCAGCAGCCAAGATCGAGGCAGTTTGAACACTGAAGCTTTCTTT. Translating gives CASSQDRGSLNTEAFF.

V usage is TRBV13 and J usage is TRBJ2-5, with D tentatively TRBD1 (8 bases). Germline loops: CDR1 PRHDT, CDR2 FYEKMQ (reference sequence). V was clipped by 4 bases and J by 7 bases, with 19 bases between them. The CDR3 is 15 residues long. In DNA form, the CDR3 reads TGTGCCAGCAGCTCCAGACAGGGGAGGGTTGGGACCCAGTACTTC. Protein: CASSSRQGRVGTQYF.

With regard to this clone: At one of its ends the junction is not consistent with the germline gene, which may arise from a read error. The CDR3 coding sequence is TGTGCCAGCAGTTCGACAGGGTGGCAGAACTATGGCTACACCTTC. It translates to CASSSTGWQNYGYTF. J is TRBJ1-2 and V is TRBV10-2; 7 nucleotides line up with TRBD1. The CDR3 length is 15 residues. From germline, CDR1 is WSHSY and CDR2 SAAADI.

This clone was seen more than once but under ten times. The chain has TRBV11-2 and TRBJ2-4; unclear D gene. Germline V gives CDR1 SGHAT, CDR2 FQNNGV. V lost 5 bases to trimming and J lost 6 bases, with 17 bases between them. The CDR3 sequence is 15 residues long. The CDR3 reads CASSTRRRTRNIQYF. The CDR3 coding sequence is TGTGCCAGCAGCACGCGGCGCCGGACGCGAAACATTCAGTACTTC.